The 8 T cell receptor beta chains in this list originate from one sample, sequenced in a study of CD8 T cells in ankylosing spondylitis. TCRdb re-called the 5' RACE reads with MiXCR, one entry per CDR3 protein. The table has a few hundred thousand distinct CDR3 sequences, approximately 20% seen once; the top ten hold about 8.2%. Sequencing used blood, either unsorted or a sorted T cell fraction (not recorded which). All receptors derive from a male donor with ankylosing spondylitis or in good health (not recorded which).

This clonotype was found a few times. The chain employs TRBV12-3 or TRBV12-4 and TRBJ2-7; D not resolved. This CDR3 comprises 12 residues. The V gene lost 4 bases and the J gene lost 4 bases, with 8 bases spanning the gap. The CDR3 loop is CASSSEGYEQYV. The DNA for the CDR3 is TGTGCCAGCAGTTCTGAAGGGTACGAGCAGTACGTC.

In this sample, this clonotype turned up once. Since a much larger clone is just one base distant, this may be a read error. The chain is built from TRBV5-1 and TRBJ2-1; no firm D call. The CDR3 is made up of 14 amino acids. Germline V gives CDR1 SGHRS, CDR2 YFSETQ. Trimming took off 0 bases at V and 4 bases at J, with 8 bases between the two ends. CDR3 sequence: CASSLVAAYNEQFF. In DNA, the CDR3 is TGCGCCAGCAGCTTGGTCGCAGCTTACAATGAGCAGTTCTTC.

This clonotype was recorded at least ten times. This chain joins TRBV12-3 or TRBV12-4 and TRBJ1-2; 8 bases fit TRBD1. This CDR3 has 13 residues. V shed 5 bases, J shed 4 bases, and the junction held 3 bases outside the gene matches. CDR3 sequence: CASSPDRAYGYTF. The CDR3 DNA sequence: TGTGCCAGCAGTCCGGACAGGGCCTATGGCTACACCTTC.

Only a few counts were recorded for this clonotype. The J gene is TRBJ2-1, the V gene TRBV2, with D maybe TRBD2 (6 bases). With 4 bases removed from V and 6 bases from J, the gap between germline ends came to 7 bases. Germline values: CDR1 SNHLY, CDR2 FYNNEI. This CDR3 is 12 amino acids long. This chain's CDR3 is CASSGTTNEQFF. CDR3 DNA sequence: TGTGCCAGCAGTGGGACTACCAATGAGCAGTTCTTC.

V is TRBV20-1 and J is TRBJ2-2, with D tentatively TRBD2 (6 bases). Germline V gives CDR1 DFQATT, CDR2 SNEGSKA (reference sequence). Trimming cost V 1 base and J 4 bases, with 13 bases left between them. This CDR3 has 15 amino acids. The CDR3 DNA reads TGCAGTGCTAGAGGCCCGGGACTTTCCACCGGGGAGCTGTTTTTT. Encoded protein: CSARGPGLSTGELFF.

This clonotype was recorded a few times. This chain links TRBV12-3 or TRBV12-4 with TRBJ2-2, with 7 positions matching TRBD2. Trimming cost V 3 bases and J 3 bases; bases outside gene matches: 10. This CDR3 contains 17 residues. The CDR3 DNA is TGTGCCAGCAGTTTTGGTTGGGGAGGGGACGACACCGGGGAGCTGTTTTTT. It encodes CASSFGWGGDDTGELFF.

This clonotype was seen a few times. The chain couples TRBV27 to TRBJ2-1, with 11 bases matching TRBD2. The germline V gene encodes CDR1 MNHEY and CDR2 SMNVEV (reference sequence). This CDR3 spans 19 amino acids. V trimming: 2 bases; J trimming: 6 bases; junction bases outside the gene matches: 15. As DNA, the CDR3 is TGTGCCAGCAGTTTAAGGTACAGCCCGGGACTAGCGGACTTCAATGAGCAGTTCTTC. Translating gives CASSLRYSPGLADFNEQFF.

The chain uses TRBV15 and TRBJ2-3; 13 nucleotides agree with TRBD2. Germline V CDR1 and CDR2: LNHNV, YYDKDF (reference sequence). J was trimmed by 7 bases and V by 1 base; bases with no gene match: 5. This CDR3 is 16 amino acids long. CDR3 region: CATSRGGTSGMNTQYF. DNA for the CDR3: TGTGCCACCAGCAGAGGTGGGACTAGCGGGATGAATACGCAGTATTTT.